This T cell receptor (beta chain) was sequenced for a study of blood T cell repertoires in COVID-19. CDR3 size: 15 residues. Per germline, CDR1 MNHNS and CDR2 SASEGT. The V gene lost 3 bases and the J gene lost 0 bases, with 12 bases spanning the gap. Libraries were prepared by immunoSEQ multiplex PCR; TCRdb keeps only in-frame clonotypes and omits some of them. The sample records tens of thousands of clones, approximately 90% being singletons. The chain couples TRBV6-1 to TRBJ2-7; no definite D call. Sequenced material: peripheral blood. This receptor was obtained from a woman older than 75 with active COVID-19. CDR3 nucleotides: TGTGCCAGCAGTGAGTTCGCGCCGAGCTCCTACGAGCAGTACTTC. Amino acids: CASSEFAPSSYEQYF.